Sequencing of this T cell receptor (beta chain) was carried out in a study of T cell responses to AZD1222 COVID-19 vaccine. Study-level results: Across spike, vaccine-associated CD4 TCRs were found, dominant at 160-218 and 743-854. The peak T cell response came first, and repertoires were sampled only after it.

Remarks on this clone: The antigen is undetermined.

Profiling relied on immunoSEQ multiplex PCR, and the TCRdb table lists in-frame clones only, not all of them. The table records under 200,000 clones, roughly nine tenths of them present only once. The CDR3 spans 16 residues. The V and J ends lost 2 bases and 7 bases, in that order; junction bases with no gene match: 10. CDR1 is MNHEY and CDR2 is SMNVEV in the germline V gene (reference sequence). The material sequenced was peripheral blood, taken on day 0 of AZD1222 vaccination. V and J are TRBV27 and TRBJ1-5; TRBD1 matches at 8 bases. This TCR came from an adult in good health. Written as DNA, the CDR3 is TGTGCCAGCAGTTTAGAGGGCAGGGGGCGCGGGCAGCCCCAGCATTTT. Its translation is CASSLEGRGRGQPQHF.